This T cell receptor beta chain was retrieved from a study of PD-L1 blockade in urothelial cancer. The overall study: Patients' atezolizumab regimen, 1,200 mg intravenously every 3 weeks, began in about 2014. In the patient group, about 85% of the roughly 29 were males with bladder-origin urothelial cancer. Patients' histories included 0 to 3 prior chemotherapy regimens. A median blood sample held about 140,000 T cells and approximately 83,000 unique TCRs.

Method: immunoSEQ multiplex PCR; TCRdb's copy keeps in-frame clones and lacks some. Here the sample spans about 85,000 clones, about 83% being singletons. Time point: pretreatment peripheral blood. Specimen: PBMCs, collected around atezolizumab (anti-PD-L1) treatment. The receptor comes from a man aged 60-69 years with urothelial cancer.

The CDR3 here is CASTRTGIGYGYTF. CDR3 in DNA: TGTGCCAGCACCAGGACAGGGATAGGCTATGGCTACACCTTC. The chain employs TRBV6-1 and TRBJ1-2; 8 nucleotides line up with TRBD1. The CDR3 has 14 amino acids. In germline, CDR1 is MNHNS, CDR2 SASEGT. The V gene end was trimmed by 7 bases and the J gene end by 4 bases; junction bases not matched to a gene: 8.